This T cell receptor beta chain was sequenced in a study of blood T cells in healthy people across ages. Study findings and constraints: Researchers deemed the diversity estimates from one million T cells underestimates.

On this clonotype: Its matching antigen is unknown.

For the second PCR, which ran for about 7 to 11 cycles, a sample-barcoded 5' primer and a J-beta primer mix were used. TCRdb passed the 5' RACE reads through MiXCR, listing each CDR3 protein once. This repertoire shows hundreds of thousands of distinct CDR3 sequences, around 43% found once; its top ten account for about 19%. The sample was blood. The TCR originated in a man aged 60 to 69 in good health.

The CDR3 sequence: CAWSVLRAYEQYF. The CDR3, as DNA: TGTGCCTGGAGTGTACTTAGGGCCTACGAGCAGTACTTC. The chain joins TRBV30 to TRBJ2-4; D remains ambiguous. The J call is doubtful: the DNA matches TRBJ2-7 better. Germline V gene lookup returns CDR1 GTSNPN and CDR2 SVGIG (reference sequence). The CDR3 covers 13 residues.